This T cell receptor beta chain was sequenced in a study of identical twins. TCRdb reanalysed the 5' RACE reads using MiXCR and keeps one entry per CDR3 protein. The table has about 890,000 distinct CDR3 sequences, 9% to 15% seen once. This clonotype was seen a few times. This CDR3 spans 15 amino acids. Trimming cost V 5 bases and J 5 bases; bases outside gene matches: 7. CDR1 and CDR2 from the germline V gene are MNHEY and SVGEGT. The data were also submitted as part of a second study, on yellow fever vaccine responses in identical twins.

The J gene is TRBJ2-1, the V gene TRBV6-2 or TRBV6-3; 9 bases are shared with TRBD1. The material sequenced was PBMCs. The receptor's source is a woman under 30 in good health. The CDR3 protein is CASSTGTGNHNEQFF. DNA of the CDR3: TGTGCCAGCAGTACCGGGACAGGGAATCACAATGAGCAGTTCTTC.